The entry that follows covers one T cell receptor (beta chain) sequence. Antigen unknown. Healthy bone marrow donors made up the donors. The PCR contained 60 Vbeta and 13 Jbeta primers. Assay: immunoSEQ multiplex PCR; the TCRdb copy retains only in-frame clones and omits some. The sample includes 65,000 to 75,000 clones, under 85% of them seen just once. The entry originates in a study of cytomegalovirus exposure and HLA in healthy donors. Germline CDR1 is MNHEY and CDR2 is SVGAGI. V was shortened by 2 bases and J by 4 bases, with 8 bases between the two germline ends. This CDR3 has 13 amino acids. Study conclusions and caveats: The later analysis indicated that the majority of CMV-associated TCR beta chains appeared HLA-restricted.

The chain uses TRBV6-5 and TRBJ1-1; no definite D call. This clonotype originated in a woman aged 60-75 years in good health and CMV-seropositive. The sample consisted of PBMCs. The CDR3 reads CASSYKGGTEAFF. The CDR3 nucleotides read TGTGCCAGCAGTTACAAGGGAGGCACTGAAGCTTTCTTT.